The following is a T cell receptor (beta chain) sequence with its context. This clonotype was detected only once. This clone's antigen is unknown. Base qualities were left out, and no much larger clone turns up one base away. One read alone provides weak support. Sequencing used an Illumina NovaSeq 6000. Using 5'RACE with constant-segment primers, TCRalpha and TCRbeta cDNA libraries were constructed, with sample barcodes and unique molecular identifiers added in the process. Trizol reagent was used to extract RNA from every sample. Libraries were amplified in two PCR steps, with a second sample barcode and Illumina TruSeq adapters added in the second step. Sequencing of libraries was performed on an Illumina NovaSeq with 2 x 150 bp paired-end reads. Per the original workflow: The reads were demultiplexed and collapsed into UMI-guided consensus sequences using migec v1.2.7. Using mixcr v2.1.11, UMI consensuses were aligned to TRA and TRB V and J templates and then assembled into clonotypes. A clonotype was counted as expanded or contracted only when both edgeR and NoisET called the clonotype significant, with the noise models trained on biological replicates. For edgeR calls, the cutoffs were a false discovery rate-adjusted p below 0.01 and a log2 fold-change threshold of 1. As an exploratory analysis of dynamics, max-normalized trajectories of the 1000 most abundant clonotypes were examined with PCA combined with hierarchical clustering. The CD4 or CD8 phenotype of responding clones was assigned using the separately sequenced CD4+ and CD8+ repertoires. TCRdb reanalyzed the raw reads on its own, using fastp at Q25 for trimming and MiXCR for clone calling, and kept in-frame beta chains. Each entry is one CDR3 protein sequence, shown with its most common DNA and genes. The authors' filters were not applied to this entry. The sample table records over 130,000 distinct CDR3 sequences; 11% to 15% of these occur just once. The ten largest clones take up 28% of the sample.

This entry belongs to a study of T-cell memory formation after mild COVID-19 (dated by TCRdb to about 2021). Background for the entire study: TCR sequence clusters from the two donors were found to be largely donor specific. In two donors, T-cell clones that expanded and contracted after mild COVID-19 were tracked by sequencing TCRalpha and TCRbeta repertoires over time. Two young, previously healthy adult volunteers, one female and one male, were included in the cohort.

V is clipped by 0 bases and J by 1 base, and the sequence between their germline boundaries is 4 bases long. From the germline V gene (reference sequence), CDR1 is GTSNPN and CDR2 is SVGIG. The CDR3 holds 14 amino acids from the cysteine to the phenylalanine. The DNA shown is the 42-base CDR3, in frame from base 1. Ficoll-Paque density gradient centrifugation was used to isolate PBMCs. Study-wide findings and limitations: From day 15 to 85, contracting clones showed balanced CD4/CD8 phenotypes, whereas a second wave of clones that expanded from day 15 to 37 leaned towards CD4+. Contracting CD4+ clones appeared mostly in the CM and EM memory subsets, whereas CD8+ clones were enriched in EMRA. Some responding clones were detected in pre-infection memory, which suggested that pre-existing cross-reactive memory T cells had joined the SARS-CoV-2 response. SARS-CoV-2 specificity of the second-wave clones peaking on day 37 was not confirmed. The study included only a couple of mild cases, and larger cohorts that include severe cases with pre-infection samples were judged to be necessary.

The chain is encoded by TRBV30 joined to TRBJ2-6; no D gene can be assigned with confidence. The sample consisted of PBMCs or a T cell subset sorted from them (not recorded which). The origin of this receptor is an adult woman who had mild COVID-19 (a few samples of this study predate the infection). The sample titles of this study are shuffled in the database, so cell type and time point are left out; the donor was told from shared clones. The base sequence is TGTGCCTGGAGTGTGGAGTCTGGGGCCAACGTCCTGACTTTC. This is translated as CAWSVESGANVLTF.